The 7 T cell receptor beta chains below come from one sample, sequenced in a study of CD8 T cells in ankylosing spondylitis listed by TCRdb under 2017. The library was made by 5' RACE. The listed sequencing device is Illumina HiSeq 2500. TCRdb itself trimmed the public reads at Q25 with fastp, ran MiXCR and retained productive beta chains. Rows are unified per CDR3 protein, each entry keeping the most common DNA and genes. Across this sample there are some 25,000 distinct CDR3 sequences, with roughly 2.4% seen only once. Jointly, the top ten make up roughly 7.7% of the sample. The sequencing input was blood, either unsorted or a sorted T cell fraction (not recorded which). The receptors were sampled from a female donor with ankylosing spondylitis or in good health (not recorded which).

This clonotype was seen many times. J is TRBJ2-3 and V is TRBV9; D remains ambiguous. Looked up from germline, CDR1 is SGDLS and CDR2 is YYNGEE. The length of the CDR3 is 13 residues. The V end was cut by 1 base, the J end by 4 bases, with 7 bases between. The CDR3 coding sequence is TGTGCCAGCAGCGTATTGGGCGCAGATACGCAGTATTTT. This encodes CASSVLGADTQYF.

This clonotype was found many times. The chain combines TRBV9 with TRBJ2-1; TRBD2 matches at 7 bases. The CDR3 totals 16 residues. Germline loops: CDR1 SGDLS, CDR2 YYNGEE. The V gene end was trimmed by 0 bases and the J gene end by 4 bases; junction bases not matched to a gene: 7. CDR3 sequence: CASSVGGRVVYNEQFF. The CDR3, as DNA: TGTGCCAGCAGCGTAGGTGGGAGGGTGGTATACAATGAGCAGTTCTTC.

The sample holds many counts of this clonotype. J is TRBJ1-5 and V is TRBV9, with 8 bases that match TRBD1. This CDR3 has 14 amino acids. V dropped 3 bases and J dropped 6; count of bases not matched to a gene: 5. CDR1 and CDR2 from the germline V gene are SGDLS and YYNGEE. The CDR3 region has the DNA TGTGCCAGCAGCGCCTCACAGGGGGGTCAGCCCCAGCATTTT. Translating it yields CASSASQGGQPQHF.

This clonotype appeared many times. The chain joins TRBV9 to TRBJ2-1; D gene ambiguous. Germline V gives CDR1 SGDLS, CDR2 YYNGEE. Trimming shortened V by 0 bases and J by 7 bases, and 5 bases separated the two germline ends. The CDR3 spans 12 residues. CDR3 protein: CASSVGWNEQFF. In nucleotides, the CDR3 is TGTGCCAGCAGCGTAGGGTGGAATGAGCAGTTCTTC. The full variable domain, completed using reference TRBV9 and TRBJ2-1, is DSGVTQTPKHLITATGQRVTLRCSPRSGDLSVYWYQQSLDQGLQFLIQYYNGEERAKGNILERFSAQQFPDLHSELNLSSLELGDSALYFCASSVGWNEQFFGPGTRLTVL.

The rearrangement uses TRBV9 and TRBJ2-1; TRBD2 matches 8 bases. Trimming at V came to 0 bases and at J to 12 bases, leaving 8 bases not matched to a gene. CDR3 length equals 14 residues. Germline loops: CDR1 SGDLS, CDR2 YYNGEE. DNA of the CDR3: TGTGCCAGCAGCGTAGCGGGAGGGACGAGCGGGCAGTTCTTC. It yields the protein CASSVAGGTSGQFF.

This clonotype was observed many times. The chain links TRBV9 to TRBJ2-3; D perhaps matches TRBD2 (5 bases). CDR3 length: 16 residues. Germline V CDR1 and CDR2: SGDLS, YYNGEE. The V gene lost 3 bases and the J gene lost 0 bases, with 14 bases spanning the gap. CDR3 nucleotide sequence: TGTGCCAGCAGCGCCGGGAAGGAGGTGAGCACAGATACGCAGTATTTT. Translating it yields CASSAGKEVSTDTQYF.

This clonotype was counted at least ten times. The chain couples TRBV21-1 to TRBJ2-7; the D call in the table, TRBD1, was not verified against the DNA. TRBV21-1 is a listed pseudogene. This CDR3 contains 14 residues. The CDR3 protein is CASSRWTGGFEQYF. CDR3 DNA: TGTGCCAGCAGCCGTTGGACAGGGGGCTTCGAGCAGTACTTC.